This TCR beta chain was sequenced for a study of response to subunit inactivated influenza vaccine. This clonotype was counted a single time. Germline V gene sequence: CDR1 MNHEY, CDR2 SMNVEV (reference sequence). V lost 5 bases and J 12 bases, leaving 22 bases between the germline ends. The CDR3 is 14 residues long. MiXCR, run by TCRdb on the RT-PCR reads, gives a single entry per CDR3 protein. Here the sample spans about 190,000 distinct CDR3 sequences, 13% to 15% being singletons. The sequence came from a man aged 45 to 65 who received an inactivated influenza vaccine. Sequenced material: CD8+ T cells sorted from PBMCs, taken about 5 days after vaccination. This sequence joins TRBV27 and TRBJ2-5; D possibly corresponds to TRBD1 (5 bases). The CDR3 DNA sequence: TGTGCCAGCAGTCGTTTTTCAGGGTTTTGGATGGAGTACTTC. This codes for CASSRFSGFWMEYF.